This T cell receptor beta chain stems from a study of blood T cell repertoires in COVID-19. Overall study: The study drew acute and convalescent COVID-19 samples from the United States, Italy and Spain. The cDNA or gDNA used as material had been derived from T cells, B-cell-depleted T cells, or PBMCs.

Germline CDR1 MGHRA, CDR2 YSYEKL. The CDR3 extends over 14 amino acids. Losses at the gene ends were 4 bases for V and 2 bases for J; bases not matched to a gene: 4. The data were produced by immunoSEQ multiplex PCR, yet TCRdb's version contains in-frame clones alone and is incomplete. Among roughly 45,000 clones listed, just over 90% were seen once. The clonotype comes from a man aged 55 to 70 with COVID-19, enrolled during active disease. The sample consisted of peripheral blood. This rearrangement joins TRBV4-1 to TRBJ2-7, with 8 bases that match TRBD1. The DNA for the CDR3 is TGCGCCAGCAGCCTCGGACAGGGAACCTACGAGCAGTACTTC. Encoded protein: CASSLGQGTYEQYF.